A single sample gave rise to the 3 T cell receptor beta chains below, sequenced in a study of T cell clonotyping in hematopoietic cell transplantation. Assay used: immunoSEQ multiplex PCR; TCRdb lists only in-frame clones, some missing. The table records tens of thousands of clones, 94% of them present only once. Sequencing used peripheral blood mononuclear cells. The receptors originated from a woman aged 50 to 65 in good health. Some clones in this sample may be carry-over from other donors' samples.

This chain connects TRBV29-1 to TRBJ2-5; D is perhaps TRBD1 (6 bases). V shed 7 bases and J shed 4 bases, with 13 bases lying between them. Germline CDR1 SQVTM, CDR2 ANQGSEA. This CDR3 has 12 residues. The CDR3 loop is CSAGQLGETQYF. CDR3 sequence (DNA): TGCAGCGCAGGACAGCTAGGAGAGACCCAGTACTTC.

V usage is TRBV5-4 and J usage is TRBJ2-7; D not certain. The CDR3 has 14 residues. V was cut by 0 bases and J by 3 bases, with 10 bases left in between. The germline V gene has CDR1 SGHNT and CDR2 YYREEE (reference sequence). Here the CDR3 reads CASSLAAASYEQYF. As DNA, the CDR3 is TGTGCCAGCAGCTTGGCTGCGGCCAGCTACGAGCAGTACTTC.

J is TRBJ2-7 and V is TRBV5-1; D assignment may be TRBD1 or TRBD2 (6 bases each). The CDR3 consists of 14 residues. CDR1 and CDR2 from the germline V gene are SGHRS and YFSETQ. Between the trimmed V and J ends, which lost 4 bases and 1 base, there was a span of 12 bases. The CDR3 DNA follows: TGCGCCAGCAGCCCGTCGGGGGCGTCCTACGAGCAGTACTTC. Protein sequence: CASSPSGASYEQYF. Looking up the rest from reference TRBV5-1 and TRBJ2-7 gives the full variable domain: KAGVTQTPRYLIKTRGQQVTLSCSPISGHRSVSWYQQTPGQGLQFLFEYFSETQRNKGNFPGRFSGRQFSNSRSEMNVSTLELGDSALYLCASSPSGASYEQYFGPGTRLTVT.